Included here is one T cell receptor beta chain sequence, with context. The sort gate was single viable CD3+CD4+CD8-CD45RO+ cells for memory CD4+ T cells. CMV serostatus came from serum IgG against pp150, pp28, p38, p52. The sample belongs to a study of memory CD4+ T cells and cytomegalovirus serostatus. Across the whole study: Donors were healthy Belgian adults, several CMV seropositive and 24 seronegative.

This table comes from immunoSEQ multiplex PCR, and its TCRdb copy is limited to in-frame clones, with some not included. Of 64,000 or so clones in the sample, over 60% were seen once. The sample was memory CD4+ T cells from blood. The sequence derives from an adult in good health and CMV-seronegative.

The CDR3 region has the DNA TGCGCCAGCAGGACCACAGGGGACACTGAAGCTTTCTTT. The encoded protein is CASRTTGDTEAFF. J is TRBJ1-1 and V is TRBV5-1; TRBD1 matches 7 bases. Germline-derived CDR1 and CDR2 are SGHRS and YFSETQ. V shed 5 bases and J 3 bases; nucleotides not matched to a gene: 4. This CDR3 is 13 amino acids long.